The clone carrying this TCR beta chain was picked up a small number of times. Genomic DNA was employed as the template in profiling TCR beta VDJ and CDR3. TCRdb reprocessed the reads with MiXCR, giving one entry per CDR3 protein. The table shows around 430,000 distinct CDR3 sequences, with about a third occurring only once. CDR1 is DFQATT and CDR2 is SNEGSKA in the germline V gene (reference sequence). The V and J ends lost 1 base and 7 bases, in that order; junction bases with no gene match: 8. The CDR3 contains 14 residues. The data originate from a study of CD8+CD57+ T cells in acquired aplastic anemia. Whole-study context: Yields of DNA that came from sorted CD4+ and CD8+ cells averaged roughly 3.2 ug.

Patients chosen for sequencing had CD8+CD57+ cells that had expanded, as shown by flow cytometry. The chain carries TRBV20-1 and TRBJ2-7; TRBD2 matches 9 bases. Sequencing used sorted CD4+, CD8+, or CD8+CD57+ T cells (not recorded which) from PBMCs. The sequence came from a human donor with aplastic anemia. The CDR3 loop reads CSARAPSGATEQYF. The CDR3 bases are TGCAGTGCTAGAGCCCCTAGCGGGGCAACTGAGCAGTACTTC.